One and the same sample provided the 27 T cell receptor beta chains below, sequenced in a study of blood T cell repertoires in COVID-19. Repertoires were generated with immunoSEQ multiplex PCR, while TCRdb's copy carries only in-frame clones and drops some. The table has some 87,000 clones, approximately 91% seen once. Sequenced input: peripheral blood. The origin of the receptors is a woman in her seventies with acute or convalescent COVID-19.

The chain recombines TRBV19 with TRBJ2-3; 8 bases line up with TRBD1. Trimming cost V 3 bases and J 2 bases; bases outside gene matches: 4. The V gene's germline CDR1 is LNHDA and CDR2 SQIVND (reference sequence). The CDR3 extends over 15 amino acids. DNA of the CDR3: TGTGCCAGTAGTATCACAGGGGGGAACACAGATACGCAGTATTTT. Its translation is CASSITGGNTDTQYF.

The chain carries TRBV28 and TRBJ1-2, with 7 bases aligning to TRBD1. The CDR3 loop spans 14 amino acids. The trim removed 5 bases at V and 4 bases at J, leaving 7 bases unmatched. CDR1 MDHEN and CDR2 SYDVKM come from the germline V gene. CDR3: CASSPPQGSYGYTF. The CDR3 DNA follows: TGTGCCAGCAGTCCCCCACAGGGGAGCTATGGCTACACCTTC.

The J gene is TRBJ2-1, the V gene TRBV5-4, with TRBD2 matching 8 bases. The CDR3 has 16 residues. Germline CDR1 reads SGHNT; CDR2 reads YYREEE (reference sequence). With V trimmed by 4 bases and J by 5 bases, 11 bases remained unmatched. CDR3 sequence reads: CASSPTLGRANNEQFF. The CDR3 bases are TGTGCCAGCAGCCCTACCCTCGGGAGGGCCAACAATGAGCAGTTCTTC. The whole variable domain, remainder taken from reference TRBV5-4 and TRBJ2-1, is ETGVTQSPTHLIKTRGQQVTLRCSSQSGHNTVSWYQQALGQGPQFIFQYYREEENGRGNFPPRFSGLQFPNYSSELNVNALELDDSALYLCASSPTLGRANNEQFFGPGTRLTVL.

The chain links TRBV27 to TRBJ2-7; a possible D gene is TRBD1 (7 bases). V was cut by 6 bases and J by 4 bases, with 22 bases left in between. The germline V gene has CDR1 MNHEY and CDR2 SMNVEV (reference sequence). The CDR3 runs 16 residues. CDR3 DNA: TGTGCCAGCAGACCCAACAGGGGAGGTGGCAGGTACGAGCAGTACTTC. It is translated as CASRPNRGGGRYEQYF.

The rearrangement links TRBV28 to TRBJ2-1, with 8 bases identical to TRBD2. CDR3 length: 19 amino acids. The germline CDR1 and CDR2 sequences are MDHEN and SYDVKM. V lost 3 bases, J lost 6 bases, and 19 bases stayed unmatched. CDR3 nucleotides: TGTGCCAGCAGTTTGAAATTGAGCGGGAGTTTTCTGAGGGGCAATGAGCAGTTCTTC. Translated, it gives CASSLKLSGSFLRGNEQFF.

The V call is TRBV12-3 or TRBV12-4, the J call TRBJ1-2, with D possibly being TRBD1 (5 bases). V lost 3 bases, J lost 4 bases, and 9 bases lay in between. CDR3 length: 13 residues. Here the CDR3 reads CASSFGRAYGYTF. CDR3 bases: TGTGCCAGCAGTTTCGGCAGGGCCTATGGCTACACCTTC.

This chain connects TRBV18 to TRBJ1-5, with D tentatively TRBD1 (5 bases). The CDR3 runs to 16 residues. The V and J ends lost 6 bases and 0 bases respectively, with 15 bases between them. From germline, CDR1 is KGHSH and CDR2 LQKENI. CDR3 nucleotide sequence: TGTGCCAGCTCCCGGCCCGGGGACTATAGCAATCAGCCCCAGCATTTT. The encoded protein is CASSRPGDYSNQPQHF.

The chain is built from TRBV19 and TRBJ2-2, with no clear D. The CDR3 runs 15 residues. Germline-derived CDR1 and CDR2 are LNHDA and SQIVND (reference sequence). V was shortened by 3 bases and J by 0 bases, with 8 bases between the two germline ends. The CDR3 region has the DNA TGTGCCAGTAGTATGATAGCAGCGAACACCGGGGAGCTGTTTTTT. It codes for CASSMIAANTGELFF.

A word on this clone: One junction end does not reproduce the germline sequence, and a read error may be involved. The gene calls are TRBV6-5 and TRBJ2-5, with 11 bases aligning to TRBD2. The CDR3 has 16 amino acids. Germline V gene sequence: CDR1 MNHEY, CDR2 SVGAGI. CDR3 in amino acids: CASSNLAGGPQEPQYF. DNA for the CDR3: TGTGCCAGCAGTAACTTAGCGGGAGGGCCCCAAGAGCCCCAGTACTTC.

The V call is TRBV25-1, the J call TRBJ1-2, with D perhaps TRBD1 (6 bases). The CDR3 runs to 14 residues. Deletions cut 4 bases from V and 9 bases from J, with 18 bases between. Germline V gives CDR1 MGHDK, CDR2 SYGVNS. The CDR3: CASSAETGTGRYTF. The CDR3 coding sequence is TGTGCCAGCAGTGCGGAGACAGGCACTGGTCGCTACACCTTC.

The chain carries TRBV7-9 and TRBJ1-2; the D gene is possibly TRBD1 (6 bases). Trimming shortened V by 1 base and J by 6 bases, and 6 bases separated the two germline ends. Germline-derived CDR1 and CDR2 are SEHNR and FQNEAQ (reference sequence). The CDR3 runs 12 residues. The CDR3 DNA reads TGTGCCAGCAGCTTAGACAGGGATGGCTACACCTTC. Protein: CASSLDRDGYTF.

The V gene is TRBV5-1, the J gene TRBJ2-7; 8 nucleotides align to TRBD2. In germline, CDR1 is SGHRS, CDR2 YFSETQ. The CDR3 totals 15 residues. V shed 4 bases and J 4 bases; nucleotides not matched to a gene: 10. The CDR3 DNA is TGCGCCAGCAGCCCCGGACTAGCTCTTACGTACGAGCAGTACTTC. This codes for CASSPGLALTYEQYF.

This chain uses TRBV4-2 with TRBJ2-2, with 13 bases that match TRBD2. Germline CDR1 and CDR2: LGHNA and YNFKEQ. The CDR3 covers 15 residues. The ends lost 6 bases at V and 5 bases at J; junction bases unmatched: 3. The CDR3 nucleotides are TGTGCCAGCAGACGGACTAGCGGGGGAACCGGGGAGCTGTTTTTT. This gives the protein CASRRTSGGTGELFF.

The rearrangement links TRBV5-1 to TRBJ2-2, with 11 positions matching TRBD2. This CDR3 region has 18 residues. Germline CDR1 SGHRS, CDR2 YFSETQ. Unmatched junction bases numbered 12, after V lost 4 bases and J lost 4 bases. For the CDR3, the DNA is TGCGCCAGCAGCCATTCTAGCGGGAGGCAGATCTCCACCGGGGAGCTGTTTTTT. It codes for CASSHSSGRQISTGELFF.

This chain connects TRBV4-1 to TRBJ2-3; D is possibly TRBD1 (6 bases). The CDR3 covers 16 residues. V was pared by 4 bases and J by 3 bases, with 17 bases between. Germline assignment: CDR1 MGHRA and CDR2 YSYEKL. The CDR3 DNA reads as TGCGCCAGCAGCCTTAGCCCTACAGGACAGACAGATACGCAGTATTTT. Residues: CASSLSPTGQTDTQYF.

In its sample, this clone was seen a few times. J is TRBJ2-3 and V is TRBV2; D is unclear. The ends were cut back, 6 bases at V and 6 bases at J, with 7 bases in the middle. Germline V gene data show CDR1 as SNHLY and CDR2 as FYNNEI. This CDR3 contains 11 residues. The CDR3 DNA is TGTGCCAGCAGCGTCCGGGATACGCAGTATTTT. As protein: CASSVRDTQYF. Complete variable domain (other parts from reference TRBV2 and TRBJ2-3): EPEVTQTPSHQVTQMGQEVILRCVPISNHLYFYWYRQILGQKVEFLVSFYNNEISEKSEIFDDQFSVERPDGSNFTLKIRSTKLEDSAMYFCASSVRDTQYFGPGTRLTVL.

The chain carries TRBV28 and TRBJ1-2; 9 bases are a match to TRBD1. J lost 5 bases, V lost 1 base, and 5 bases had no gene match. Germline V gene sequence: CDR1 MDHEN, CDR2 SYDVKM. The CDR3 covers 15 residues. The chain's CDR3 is CASSLSGQGGYGYTF. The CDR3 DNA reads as TGTGCCAGCAGTTTATCGGGACAGGGTGGGTATGGCTACACCTTC.

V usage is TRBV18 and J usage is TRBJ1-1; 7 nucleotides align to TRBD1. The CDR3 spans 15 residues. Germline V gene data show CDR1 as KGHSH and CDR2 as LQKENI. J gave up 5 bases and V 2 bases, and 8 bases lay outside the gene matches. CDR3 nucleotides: TGTGCCAGCTCACCAGACCTAACAGGGGCGACTGAAGCTTTCTTT. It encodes CASSPDLTGATEAFF.

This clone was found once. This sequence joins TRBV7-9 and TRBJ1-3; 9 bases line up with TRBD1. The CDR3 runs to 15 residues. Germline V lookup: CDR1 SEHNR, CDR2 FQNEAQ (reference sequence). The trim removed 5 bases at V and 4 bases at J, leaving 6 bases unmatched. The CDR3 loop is CASSLGGTGGNTIYF. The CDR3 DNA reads TGTGCCAGCAGCCTTGGGGGGACAGGGGGAAACACCATATATTTT.

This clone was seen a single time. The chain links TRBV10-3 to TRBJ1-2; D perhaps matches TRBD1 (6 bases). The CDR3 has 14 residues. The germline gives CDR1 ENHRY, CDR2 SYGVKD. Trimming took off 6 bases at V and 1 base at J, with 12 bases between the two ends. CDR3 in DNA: TGTGCCATCAGGGGTGACAGGCTTAACTATGGCTACACCTTC. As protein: CAIRGDRLNYGYTF.

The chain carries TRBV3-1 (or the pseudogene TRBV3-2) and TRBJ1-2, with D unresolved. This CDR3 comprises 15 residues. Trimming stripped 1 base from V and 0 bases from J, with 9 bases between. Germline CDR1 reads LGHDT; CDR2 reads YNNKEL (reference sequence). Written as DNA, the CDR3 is TGTGCCAGCAGCCAAGTCAGAAGTTCTAACTATGGCTACACCTTC. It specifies CASSQVRSSNYGYTF.

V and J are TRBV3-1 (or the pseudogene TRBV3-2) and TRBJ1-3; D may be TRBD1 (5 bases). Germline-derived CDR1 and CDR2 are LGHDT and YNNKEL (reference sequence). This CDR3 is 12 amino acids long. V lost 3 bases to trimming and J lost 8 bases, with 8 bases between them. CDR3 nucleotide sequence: TGTGCCAGCAGCCACAAGGGGTACACCATATATTTT. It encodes CASSHKGYTIYF.

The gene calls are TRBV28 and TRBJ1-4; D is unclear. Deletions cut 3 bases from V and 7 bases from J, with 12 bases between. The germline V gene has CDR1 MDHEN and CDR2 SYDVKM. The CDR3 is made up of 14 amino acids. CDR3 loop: CASSFFRGSEKLFF. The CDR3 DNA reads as TGTGCCAGCAGTTTTTTCCGGGGATCTGAAAAACTGTTTTTT.

CDR3 sequence: CASSPSGDNQPQHF. In DNA form, the CDR3 reads TGTGCCAGCTCACCATCCGGAGACAATCAGCCCCAGCATTTT. The gene calls are TRBV18 and TRBJ1-5; D not certain. V was shortened by 2 bases and J by 3 bases, with 8 bases between the two germline ends. Germline assignment: CDR1 KGHSH and CDR2 LQKENI. This CDR3 region has 14 residues.

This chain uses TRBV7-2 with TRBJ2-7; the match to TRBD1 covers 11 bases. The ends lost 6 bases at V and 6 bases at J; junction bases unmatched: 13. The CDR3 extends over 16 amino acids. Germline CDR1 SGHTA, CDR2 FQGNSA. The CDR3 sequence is CASSSLLGQGAREQYF. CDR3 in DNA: TGTGCCAGCAGTTCACTATTAGGACAGGGGGCTCGCGAGCAGTACTTC. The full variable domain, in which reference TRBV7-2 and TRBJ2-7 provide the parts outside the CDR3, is GAGVSQSPSNKVTEKGKDVELRCDPISGHTALYWYRQSLGQGLEFLIYFQGNSAPDKSGLPSDRFSAERTGGSVSTLTIQRTQQEDSAVYLCASSSLLGQGAREQYFGPGTRLTVT.

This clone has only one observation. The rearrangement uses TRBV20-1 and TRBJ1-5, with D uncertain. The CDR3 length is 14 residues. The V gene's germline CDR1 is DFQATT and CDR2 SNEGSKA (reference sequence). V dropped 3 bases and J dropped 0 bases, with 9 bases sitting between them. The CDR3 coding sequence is TGCAGTGCTAGTCGACACGATAGCAATCAGCCCCAGCATTTT. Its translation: CSASRHDSNQPQHF.

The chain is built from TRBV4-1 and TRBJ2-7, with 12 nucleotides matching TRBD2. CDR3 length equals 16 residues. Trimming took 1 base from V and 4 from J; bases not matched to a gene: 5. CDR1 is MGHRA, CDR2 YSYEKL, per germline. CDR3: CASSQALGLAGYEQYF. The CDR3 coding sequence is TGCGCCAGCAGCCAAGCTTTGGGACTAGCGGGTTACGAGCAGTACTTC.